Shown below are 31 T cell receptor beta chains from a single sample sequenced in a study of blood T cell repertoires in COVID-19. Repertoires were generated with immunoSEQ multiplex PCR, while TCRdb's copy carries only in-frame clones and drops some. This table has around 150,000 clones, around 80% appearing once. The sample was PBMCs or T cells enriched from blood (not recorded which). These receptors came from an older man who had been exposed to COVID-19.

This CDR3 reads CASQENTEAFF. DNA of the CDR3: TGCGCCAGCCAGGAGAACACTGAAGCTTTCTTT. The rearrangement uses TRBV23-1 and TRBJ1-1; D is uncertain. TRBV23-1 is marked as an open reading frame, function uncertain. This CDR3 is 11 amino acids long. Trimming removed 8 bases from V and 1 base from J, with 5 bases in between.

The chain uses TRBV19 and TRBJ2-5; D possibly corresponds to TRBD1 (5 bases). Germline CDR1 and CDR2: LNHDA and SQIVND (reference sequence). The CDR3 spans 15 residues. Trimming left V 8 bases short and J 3 bases short, with 19 bases between. CDR3 protein: CASSGIGASEETQYF. CDR3 DNA sequence: TGTGCCAGTTCAGGAATAGGGGCGTCGGAAGAGACCCAGTACTTC.

V gene TRBV7-3 combines with J gene TRBJ2-1, with TRBD1 matching over 10 bases. The CDR3 contains 12 residues. Germline CDR1 reads SGHTA; CDR2 reads FQGTGA. V lost 5 bases, J lost 13 bases, and 5 bases stayed unmatched. CDR3 sequence: CASSPGQGRQFF. The DNA for the CDR3 is TGTGCCAGCAGCCCGGGACAGGGGCGACAGTTCTTC.

The rearrangement uses TRBV6-1 and TRBJ2-7; 7 bases line up with TRBD1. The V gene end was trimmed by 3 bases and the J gene end by 5 bases; junction bases not matched to a gene: 13. Germline values: CDR1 MNHNS, CDR2 SASEGT. The CDR3 has 16 amino acids. Here the CDR3 DNA reads TGTGCCAGCAGTGACTGGGCAGGGGGTGCGTCCGACGAGCAGTACTTC. It translates to CASSDWAGGASDEQYF.

The genes are TRBV6-2 or TRBV6-3 and TRBJ1-5; D is perhaps TRBD1 (5 bases). The CDR3 sequence is 14 residues long. The V and J ends lost 3 bases and 2 bases respectively, with 8 bases between them. CDR1 is MNHEY and CDR2 is SVGEGT in the germline V gene. The CDR3 sequence: CASSYKGRNQPQHF. In DNA form, the CDR3 reads TGTGCCAGCAGTTATAAGGGGCGCAATCAGCCCCAGCATTTT.

CDR3 DNA: TGCGCCAGCAGCCCTCGTTACCCACGGGGGAATGAGCAGTTCTTC. Translated, it gives CASSPRYPRGNEQFF. The J gene is TRBJ2-1, the V gene TRBV5-1; perhaps TRBD2 as D (6 bases). The CDR3 has 15 amino acids. Germline CDR1 SGHRS, CDR2 YFSETQ. The V gene lost 4 bases and the J gene lost 7 bases, with 18 bases spanning the gap.

The chain carries TRBV20-1 and TRBJ2-5, with 8 nucleotides matching TRBD2. CDR1 DFQATT and CDR2 SNEGSKA come from the germline V gene (reference sequence). V lost 3 bases, J lost 4 bases, and 13 bases stayed unmatched. CDR3 length equals 16 residues. CDR3 residues: CSASKEASGYSETQYF. The CDR3 DNA reads TGCAGTGCTAGTAAAGAGGCTAGCGGGTACTCAGAGACCCAGTACTTC.

This clone has just a few counts. V gene TRBV6-4 combines with J gene TRBJ2-3; tentatively, D is TRBD1 (6 bases). Germline CDR1 MRHNA, CDR2 SNTAGT. The CDR3 runs 14 residues. V lost 10 bases to trimming and J lost 3 bases, with 17 bases between them. The DNA of the CDR3 is TGTGCCACCTGCCAGGGGCCCGAGACAGATACGCAGTATTTT. This encodes CATCQGPETDTQYF.

This chain links TRBV4-3 with TRBJ2-4; 10 bases are shared with TRBD2. CDR3 length: 18 amino acids. Germline V gene lookup returns CDR1 LGHNA and CDR2 YSLEER. V was clipped by 0 bases and J by 2 bases; unmatched bases: 7. The CDR3 region has the DNA TGCGCCAGCAGCCAAGAAGCTAGCGGGAGTGGGTCCAAAAACATTCAGTACTTC. This encodes CASSQEASGSGSKNIQYF.

The chain combines TRBV18 with TRBJ1-2, with a tentative D call TRBD1 (5 bases). CDR1 is KGHSH and CDR2 is LQKENI in the germline V gene. The CDR3 totals 13 residues. The V gene lost 3 bases and the J gene lost 8 bases, with 13 bases spanning the gap. DNA for the CDR3: TGTGCCAGCTCACCGGGGCAGATGGAAGGCTACACCTTC. As protein: CASSPGQMEGYTF.

The chain uses TRBV2 and TRBJ2-7; D possibly corresponds to TRBD2 (5 bases). V shed 4 bases and J shed 2 bases, with 9 bases lying between them. Germline loops: CDR1 SNHLY, CDR2 FYNNEI. This CDR3 spans 13 amino acids. The CDR3 region has the DNA TGTGCCAGCAGTGTCGGGGTCCCCTACGAGCAGTACTTC. The encoded protein is CASSVGVPYEQYF.

The V and J genes are TRBV3-1 (or the pseudogene TRBV3-2) and TRBJ2-7; D possibly corresponds to TRBD2 (5 bases). Between the trimmed V and J ends, which lost 3 bases and 9 bases, there was a span of 12 bases. CDR1 is LGHDT, CDR2 YNNKEL, per germline (reference sequence). There are 12 residues in the CDR3. The CDR3, as DNA: TGTGCCAGCAGCCAGGGTAGAGGGTGGCAGTACTTC. It is translated as CASSQGRGWQYF.

The chain couples TRBV9 to TRBJ2-3; 10 bases agree with TRBD2. The CDR3 is 16 amino acids. Trimming cost V 0 bases and J 4 bases; bases outside gene matches: 5. Germline V gene sequence: CDR1 SGDLS, CDR2 YYNGEE. This CDR3 is CASSVGNSGGPDTQYF. CDR3 DNA: TGTGCCAGCAGCGTAGGAAATAGCGGGGGGCCAGATACGCAGTATTTT.

This chain connects TRBV6-5 to TRBJ2-7; 10 positions match TRBD2. CDR1 and CDR2 from the germline V gene are MNHEY and SVGAGI. V lost 9 bases, J lost 6 bases, and 14 bases stayed unmatched. The CDR3 loop spans 15 amino acids. The CDR3 loop is CASQPGLAMSGEQYF. CDR3 nucleotide sequence: TGTGCCAGTCAACCGGGACTAGCGATGAGTGGCGAGCAGTACTTC.

Here the CDR3 DNA reads TGTGCCGGGGGGGGGACAGGTGGTGGCAATGAGCAGTTCTTC. Encoded protein: CAGGGTGGGNEQFF. V and J are TRBV2 and TRBJ2-1; D possibly corresponds to TRBD1 (8 bases). The ends were cut back, 11 bases at V and 6 bases at J, with 20 bases in the middle. CDR1 is SNHLY, CDR2 FYNNEI, per germline. The CDR3 is made up of 14 amino acids.

This chain uses TRBV29-1 with TRBJ2-1; D might be TRBD2 (7 bases). V lost 5 bases and J lost 6, with 14 bases in between. This CDR3 comprises 13 residues. Germline-derived CDR1 and CDR2 are SQVTM and ANQGSEA. The CDR3 here is CSVLRGGPNEQFF. DNA for the CDR3: TGCAGCGTTTTGCGCGGGGGCCCCAATGAGCAGTTCTTC.

J is TRBJ1-1 and V is TRBV3-1 (or the pseudogene TRBV3-2); D may be TRBD1 (5 bases). The germline V and J ends were trimmed by 7 bases and 1 base, with 7 bases remaining between them. This CDR3 region has 12 residues. Germline CDR1 and CDR2: LGHDT and YNNKEL (reference sequence). CDR3 sequence: CASTTGNTEAFF. The CDR3 DNA sequence: TGTGCCAGCACCACAGGGAACACTGAAGCTTTCTTT.

The rearrangement links TRBV4-1 to TRBJ1-5, with D unclear. This CDR3 is 14 amino acids long. The V end lost 1 base, the J end lost 4 bases, and 8 bases lay between the germline ends. Per the germline V gene, CDR1 is MGHRA and CDR2 is YSYEKL. The chain's CDR3 is CASSQGAANQPQHF. CDR3 in DNA: TGCGCCAGCAGCCAAGGTGCGGCGAATCAGCCCCAGCATTTT.

V usage is TRBV29-1 and J usage is TRBJ1-1, with a tentative D call TRBD1 (6 bases). V shed 4 bases and J shed 4 bases, with 13 bases lying between them. CDR1 is SQVTM and CDR2 is ANQGSEA in the germline V gene. The CDR3 spans 13 residues. The CDR3 DNA follows: TGCAGCGTTGGGGGGCGTCCGAGCACTGAAGCTTTCTTT. Translation: CSVGGRPSTEAFF.

This chain links TRBV7-2 with TRBJ2-1; a possible D gene is TRBD2 (7 bases). The CDR3 extends over 14 amino acids. V was shortened by 3 bases and J by 8 bases, with 14 bases between the two germline ends. Per germline, CDR1 SGHTA and CDR2 FQGNSA. CDR3 bases: TGTGCCAGCAGCTTTGGGGGGGGGCCCTATGAGCAGTTCTTC. Protein product: CASSFGGGPYEQFF. The full variable domain, completed using reference TRBV7-2 and TRBJ2-1, is GAGVSQSPSNKVTEKGKDVELRCDPISGHTALYWYRQSLGQGLEFLIYFQGNSAPDKSGLPSDRFSAERTGGSVSTLTIQRTQQEDSAVYLCASSFGGGPYEQFFGPGTRLTVL.

J is TRBJ2-7 and V is TRBV15; D perhaps matches TRBD2 (6 bases). Germline CDR1 is LNHNV and CDR2 is YYDKDF (reference sequence). CDR3 length: 15 amino acids. V was trimmed by 5 bases and J by 3 bases, leaving 17 bases between them. CDR3 DNA sequence: TGTGCCACCAGCCCAGGACGGGACTCCGTCTACGAGCAGTACTTC. It yields the protein CATSPGRDSVYEQYF.

This chain links TRBV12-3 or TRBV12-4 with TRBJ2-7, with D unclear. The V and J ends lost 6 bases and 6 bases respectively, with 9 bases between them. The CDR3 is 11 residues long. CDR3 amino acids: CASSRGSEQYF. DNA of the CDR3: TGTGCCAGCAGCCGCGGATCCGAGCAGTACTTC.

This clone came up a few times. The chain links TRBV10-3 to TRBJ2-7, with TRBD1 matching over 9 bases. The CDR3 loop spans 15 amino acids. J gave up 5 bases and V 0 bases, and 5 bases lay outside the gene matches. From germline, CDR1 is ENHRY and CDR2 SYGVKD. CDR3 in DNA: TGTGCCATCAGTGAGTCAACAGGGGGCTCGAACGAGCAGTACTTC. Translated, it gives CAISESTGGSNEQYF.

The V and J genes are TRBV11-2 and TRBJ2-7; 9 nucleotides line up with TRBD1. The CDR3 has 17 amino acids. In germline, CDR1 is SGHAT, CDR2 FQNNGV. The ends lost 1 base at V and 1 base at J; junction bases unmatched: 8. The CDR3 is CASSLALTGGTSYEQYF. The CDR3 bases are TGTGCCAGCAGCTTAGCCCTGACAGGGGGTACTTCCTACGAGCAGTACTTC.

V gene TRBV6-5 combines with J gene TRBJ2-7; D unresolved. This CDR3 has 11 amino acids. Trimming pared 5 bases from V and 9 bases from J, leaving 11 bases between. Per the germline V gene, CDR1 is MNHEY and CDR2 is SVGAGI. This CDR3 is CASSLEQTQYF. The CDR3 bases are TGTGCCAGCAGTCTAGAGCAAACGCAGTACTTC.

The chain joins TRBV11-2 to TRBJ2-7; D call uncertain. Germline-derived CDR1 and CDR2 are SGHAT and FQNNGV. The germline V and J ends were trimmed by 1 base and 7 bases, with 17 bases remaining between them. The CDR3 has 15 residues. CDR3 in DNA: TGTGCCAGCAGCTTAGCTCAACTATCCCGAAGGGAGCAGTACTTC. It encodes CASSLAQLSRREQYF.

V is TRBV5-1 and J is TRBJ1-1; tentatively, D is TRBD1 (6 bases). The CDR3 contains 16 residues. V was clipped by 0 bases and J by 4 bases, with 16 bases between them. Germline V gene data show CDR1 as SGHRS and CDR2 as YFSETQ. CDR3 sequence reads: CASSLGLGVRGTEAFF. For the CDR3, the DNA is TGCGCCAGCAGCTTGGGGTTGGGTGTCAGGGGCACTGAAGCTTTCTTT.

The chain joins TRBV14 to TRBJ1-1; D remains ambiguous. Germline CDR1 and CDR2: SGHDN and FVKESK. Trimming pared 4 bases from V and 2 bases from J, leaving 17 bases between. The CDR3 totals 16 residues. CDR3 bases: TGTGCCAGCAGCCTGGGGAGGCAACGAGTAAACACTGAAGCTTTCTTT. This sequence encodes CASSLGRQRVNTEAFF.

This clone was found once. The chain has TRBV7-2 and TRBJ2-6; D is ambiguous. The V gene's germline CDR1 is SGHTA and CDR2 FQGNSA. CDR3 length: 13 residues. Trimming took 4 bases from V and 5 from J, leaving 6 bases between them. The CDR3: CASSSDWANVLTF. The CDR3 DNA is TGTGCCAGCAGCTCAGACTGGGCCAACGTCCTGACTTTC. Full variable domain (outside the CDR3, taken from reference TRBV7-2 and TRBJ2-6): GAGVSQSPSNKVTEKGKDVELRCDPISGHTALYWYRQSLGQGLEFLIYFQGNSAPDKSGLPSDRFSAERTGGSVSTLTIQRTQQEDSAVYLCASSSDWANVLTFGAGSRLTVL.

This clone came up once. This chain connects TRBV7-2 to TRBJ2-7; D gene uncertain. CDR1 and CDR2 from the germline V gene are SGHTA and FQGNSA. The CDR3 extends over 13 amino acids. Trimming took 5 bases from V and 2 from J, leaving 10 bases between them. The CDR3 loop reads CASSLFTTYEQYF. CDR3 sequence (DNA): TGTGCCAGCAGCCTATTTACTACCTACGAGCAGTACTTC.

The chain links TRBV7-6 to TRBJ2-3; maybe TRBD1 (5 bases). Germline V gives CDR1 SGHVS, CDR2 FNYEAQ. CDR3 length equals 15 residues. V lost 5 bases and J lost 2, with 14 bases in between. The CDR3 here is CASSPGQVATDTQYF. CDR3 in DNA: TGTGCCAGCAGCCCCGGACAAGTTGCCACAGATACGCAGTATTTT.